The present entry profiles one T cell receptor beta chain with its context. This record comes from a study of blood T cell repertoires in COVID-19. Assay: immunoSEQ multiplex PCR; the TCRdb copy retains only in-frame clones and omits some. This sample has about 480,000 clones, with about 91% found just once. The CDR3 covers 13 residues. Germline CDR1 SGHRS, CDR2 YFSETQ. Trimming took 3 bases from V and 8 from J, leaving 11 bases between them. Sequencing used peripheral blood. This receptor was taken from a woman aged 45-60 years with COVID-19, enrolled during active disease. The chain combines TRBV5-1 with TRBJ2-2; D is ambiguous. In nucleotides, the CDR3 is TGCGCCAGCAGCTCCCAAGCGACGGGGGAGCTGTTTTTT. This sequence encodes CASSSQATGELFF.